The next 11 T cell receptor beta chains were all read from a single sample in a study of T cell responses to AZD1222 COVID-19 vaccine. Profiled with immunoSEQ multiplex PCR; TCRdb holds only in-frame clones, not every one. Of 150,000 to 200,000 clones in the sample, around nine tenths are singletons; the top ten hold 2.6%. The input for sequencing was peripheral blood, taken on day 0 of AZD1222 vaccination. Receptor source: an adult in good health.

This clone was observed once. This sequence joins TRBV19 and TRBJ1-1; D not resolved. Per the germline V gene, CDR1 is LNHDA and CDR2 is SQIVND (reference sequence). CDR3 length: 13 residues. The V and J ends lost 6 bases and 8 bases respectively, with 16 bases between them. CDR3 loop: CASRASSKQEAFF. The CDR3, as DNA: TGTGCCAGTAGGGCTAGCTCCAAACAAGAAGCTTTCTTT.

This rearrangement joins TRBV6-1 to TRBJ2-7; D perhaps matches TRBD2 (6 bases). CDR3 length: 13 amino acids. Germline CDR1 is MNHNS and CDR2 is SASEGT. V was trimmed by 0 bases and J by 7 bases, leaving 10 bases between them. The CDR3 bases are TGTGCCAGCAGTGAAGCAACCCGGGGGGAGCAGTACTTC. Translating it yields CASSEATRGEQYF.

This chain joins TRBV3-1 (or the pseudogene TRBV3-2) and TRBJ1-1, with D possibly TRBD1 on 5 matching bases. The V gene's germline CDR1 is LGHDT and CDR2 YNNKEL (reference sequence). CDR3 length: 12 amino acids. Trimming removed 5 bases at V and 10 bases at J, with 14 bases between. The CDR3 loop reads CASSYSGVTAFF. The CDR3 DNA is TGTGCCAGCAGCTACTCGGGGGTGACAGCTTTCTTT.

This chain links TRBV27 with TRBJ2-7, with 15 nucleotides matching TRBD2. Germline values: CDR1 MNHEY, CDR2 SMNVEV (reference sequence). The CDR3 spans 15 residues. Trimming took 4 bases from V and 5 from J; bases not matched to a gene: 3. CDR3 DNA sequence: TGTGCCAGCAGTTCGGGGACTAGCGGGAGGAACGAGCAGTACTTC. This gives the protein CASSSGTSGRNEQYF.

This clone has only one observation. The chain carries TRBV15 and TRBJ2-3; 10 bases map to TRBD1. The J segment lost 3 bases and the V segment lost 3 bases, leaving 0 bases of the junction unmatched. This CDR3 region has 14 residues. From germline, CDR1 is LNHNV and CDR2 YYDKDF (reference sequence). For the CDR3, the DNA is TGTGCCACCAGCAGGGACAGGGGGACAGATACGCAGTATTTT. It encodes CATSRDRGTDTQYF.

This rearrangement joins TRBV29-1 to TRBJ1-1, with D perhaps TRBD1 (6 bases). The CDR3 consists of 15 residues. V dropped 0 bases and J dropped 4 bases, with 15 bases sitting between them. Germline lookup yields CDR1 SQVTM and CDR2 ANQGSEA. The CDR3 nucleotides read TGCAGCGTTGAAGACGGGGGCCGGGGGTCCACTGAAGCTTTCTTT. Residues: CSVEDGGRGSTEAFF.

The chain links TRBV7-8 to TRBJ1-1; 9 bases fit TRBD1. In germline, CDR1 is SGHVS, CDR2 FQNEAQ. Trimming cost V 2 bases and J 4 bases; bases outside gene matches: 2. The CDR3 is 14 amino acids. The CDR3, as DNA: TGTGCCAGCAGCTTAAACAGGGGGCTCACTGAAGCTTTCTTT. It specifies CASSLNRGLTEAFF.

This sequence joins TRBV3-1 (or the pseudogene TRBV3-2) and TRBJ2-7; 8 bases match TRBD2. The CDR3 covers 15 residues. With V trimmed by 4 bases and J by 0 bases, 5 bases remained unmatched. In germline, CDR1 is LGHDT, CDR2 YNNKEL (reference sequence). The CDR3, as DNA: TGTGCCAGCAGCCCGAGCGGGAGTAGCTCCTACGAGCAGTACTTC. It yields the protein CASSPSGSSSYEQYF.

The CDR3 nucleotides are TGTGCCAGCAGTGAACTGGACAGGGGAATTAATTCACCCCTCCACTTT. Its protein is CASSELDRGINSPLHF. V gene TRBV6-1 combines with J gene TRBJ1-6, with 9 bases fitting TRBD1. Germline assignment: CDR1 MNHNS and CDR2 SASEGT. CDR3 size: 16 residues. Trimming at V came to 2 bases and at J to 6 bases, leaving 5 bases not matched to a gene.

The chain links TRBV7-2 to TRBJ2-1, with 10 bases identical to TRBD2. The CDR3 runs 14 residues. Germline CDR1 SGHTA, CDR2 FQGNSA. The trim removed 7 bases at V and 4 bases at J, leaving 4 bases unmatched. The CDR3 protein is CASTTAGGYNEQFF. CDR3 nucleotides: TGTGCCAGCACTACAGCGGGAGGGTACAATGAGCAGTTCTTC.

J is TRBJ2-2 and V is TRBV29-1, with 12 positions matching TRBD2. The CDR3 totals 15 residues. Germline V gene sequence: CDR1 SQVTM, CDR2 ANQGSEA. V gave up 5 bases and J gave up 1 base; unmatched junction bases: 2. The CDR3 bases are TGCAGCGTTTCTAGCGGGAGGGTGAACACCGGGGAGCTGTTTTTT. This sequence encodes CSVSSGRVNTGELFF.